This T cell receptor beta chain emerged from a study of T cell changes during pregnancy in multiple sclerosis. The CDR3 extends over 14 amino acids. With 3 bases clipped from V and 3 bases from J, the junction kept 7 bases outside the gene matches. CDR1 GTSNPN and CDR2 SVGIG come from the germline V gene (reference sequence). This clone was counted a few times. Profiled with immunoSEQ multiplex PCR; TCRdb holds only in-frame clones, not every one. The data contain about 62,000 clones, roughly 90% of them singletons. This specimen consisted of peripheral blood, obtained in the second trimester of pregnancy. This sequence was found in a female donor in good health, enrolled as a control in a pregnancy study. This chain links TRBV30 with TRBJ2-5, with 7 positions matching TRBD2. The CDR3 loop reads CAWSRAGLKETQYF. In nucleotides, the CDR3 is TGTGCCTGGAGCCGAGCGGGGCTAAAAGAGACCCAGTACTTC.